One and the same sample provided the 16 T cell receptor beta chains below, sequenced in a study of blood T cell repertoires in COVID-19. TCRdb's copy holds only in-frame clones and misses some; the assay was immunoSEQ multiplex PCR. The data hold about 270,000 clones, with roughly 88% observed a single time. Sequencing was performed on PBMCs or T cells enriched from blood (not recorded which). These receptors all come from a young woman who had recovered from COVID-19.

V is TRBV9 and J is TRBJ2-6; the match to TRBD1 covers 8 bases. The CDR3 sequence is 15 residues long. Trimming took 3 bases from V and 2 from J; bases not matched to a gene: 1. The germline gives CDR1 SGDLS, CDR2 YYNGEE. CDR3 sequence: CASSATGAGANVLTF. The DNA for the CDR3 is TGTGCCAGCAGCGCGACAGGGGCTGGGGCCAACGTCCTGACTTTC.

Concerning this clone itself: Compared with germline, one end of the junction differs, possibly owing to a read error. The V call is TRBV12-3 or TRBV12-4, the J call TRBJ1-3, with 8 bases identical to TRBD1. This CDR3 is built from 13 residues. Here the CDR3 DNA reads TGTGCCAGCAGGGACAGGGTGAACAACATCATATATTTT. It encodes CASRDRVNNIIYF.

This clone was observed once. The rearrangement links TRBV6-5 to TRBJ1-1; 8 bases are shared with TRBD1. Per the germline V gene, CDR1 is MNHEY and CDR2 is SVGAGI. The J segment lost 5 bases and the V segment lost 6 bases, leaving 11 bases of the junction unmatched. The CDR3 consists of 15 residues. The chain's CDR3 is CASRSFGQGRTEAFF. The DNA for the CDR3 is TGTGCCAGCAGGTCATTCGGACAGGGTCGAACTGAAGCTTTCTTT.

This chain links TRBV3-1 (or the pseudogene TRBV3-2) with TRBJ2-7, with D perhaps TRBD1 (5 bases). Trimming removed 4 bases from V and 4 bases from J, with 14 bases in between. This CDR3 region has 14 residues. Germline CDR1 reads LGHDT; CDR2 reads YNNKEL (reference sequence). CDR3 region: CASSPGKFGYEQYF. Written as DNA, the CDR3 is TGTGCCAGCAGCCCAGGGAAATTTGGTTACGAGCAGTACTTC.

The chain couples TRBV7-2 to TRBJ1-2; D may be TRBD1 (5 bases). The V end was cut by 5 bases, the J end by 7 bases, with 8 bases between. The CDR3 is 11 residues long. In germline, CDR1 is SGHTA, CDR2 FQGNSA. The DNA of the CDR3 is TGTGCCAGCAGCCGGAGGGGTGGCTACACCTTC. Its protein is CASSRRGGYTF. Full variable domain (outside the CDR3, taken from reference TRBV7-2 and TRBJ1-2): GAGVSQSPSNKVTEKGKDVELRCDPISGHTALYWYRQSLGQGLEFLIYFQGNSAPDKSGLPSDRFSAERTGGSVSTLTIQRTQQEDSAVYLCASSRRGGYTFGSGTRLTVV.

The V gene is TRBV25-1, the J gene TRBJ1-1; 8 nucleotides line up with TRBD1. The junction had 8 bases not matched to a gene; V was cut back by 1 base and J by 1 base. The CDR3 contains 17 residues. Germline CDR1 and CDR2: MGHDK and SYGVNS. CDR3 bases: TGTGCCAGCAGTGAATCCCGGACAGGGTGGGAGAACACTGAAGCTTTCTTT. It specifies CASSESRTGWENTEAFF.

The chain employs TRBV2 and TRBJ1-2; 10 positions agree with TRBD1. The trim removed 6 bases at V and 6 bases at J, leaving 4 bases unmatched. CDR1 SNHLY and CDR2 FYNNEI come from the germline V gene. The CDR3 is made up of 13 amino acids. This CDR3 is CASSETGGDGYTF. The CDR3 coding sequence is TGTGCCAGCAGCGAGACAGGGGGCGATGGCTACACCTTC.

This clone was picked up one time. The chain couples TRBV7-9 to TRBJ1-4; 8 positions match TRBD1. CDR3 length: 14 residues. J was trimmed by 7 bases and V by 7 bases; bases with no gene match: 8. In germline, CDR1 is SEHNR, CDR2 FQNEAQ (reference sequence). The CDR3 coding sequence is TGTGCCAGCACCGAGGACAGGGAGGGTGAAAAACTGTTTTTT. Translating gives CASTEDREGEKLFF.

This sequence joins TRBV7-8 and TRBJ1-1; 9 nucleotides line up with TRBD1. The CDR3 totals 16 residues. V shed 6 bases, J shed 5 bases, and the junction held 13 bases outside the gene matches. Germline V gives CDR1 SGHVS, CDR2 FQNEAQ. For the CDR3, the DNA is TGTGCCAGCAGGGAGTGGTCCGGGACAGGGATAACTGAAGCTTTCTTT. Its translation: CASREWSGTGITEAFF.

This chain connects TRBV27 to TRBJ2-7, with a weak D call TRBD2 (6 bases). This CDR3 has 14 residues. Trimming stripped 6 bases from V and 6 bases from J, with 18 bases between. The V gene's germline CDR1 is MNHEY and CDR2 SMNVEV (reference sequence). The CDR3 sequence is CASSPQGRGLEQYF. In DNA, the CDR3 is TGTGCCAGCAGCCCCCAAGGGCGGGGTCTCGAGCAGTACTTC.

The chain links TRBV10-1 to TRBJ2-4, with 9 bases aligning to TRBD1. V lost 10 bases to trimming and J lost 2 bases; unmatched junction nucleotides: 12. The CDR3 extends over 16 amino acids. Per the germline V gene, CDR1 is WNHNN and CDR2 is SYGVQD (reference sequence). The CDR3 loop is CATPGQGWVSKNIQYF. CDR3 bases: TGCGCCACCCCGGGACAGGGTTGGGTGTCCAAAAACATTCAGTACTTC.

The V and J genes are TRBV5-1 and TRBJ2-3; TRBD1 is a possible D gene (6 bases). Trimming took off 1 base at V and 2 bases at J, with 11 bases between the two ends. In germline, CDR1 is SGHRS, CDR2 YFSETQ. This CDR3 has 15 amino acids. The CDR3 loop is CASSLPGQLTDTQYF. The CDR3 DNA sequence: TGCGCCAGCAGCTTGCCCGGACAGCTCACAGATACGCAGTATTTT.

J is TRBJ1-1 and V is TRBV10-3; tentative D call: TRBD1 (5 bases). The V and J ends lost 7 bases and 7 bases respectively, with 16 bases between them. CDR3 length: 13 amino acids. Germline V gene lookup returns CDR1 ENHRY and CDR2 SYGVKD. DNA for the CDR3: TGTGCCATCACCAACCTTCAGGGAGGTGAAGCTTTCTTT. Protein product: CAITNLQGGEAFF.

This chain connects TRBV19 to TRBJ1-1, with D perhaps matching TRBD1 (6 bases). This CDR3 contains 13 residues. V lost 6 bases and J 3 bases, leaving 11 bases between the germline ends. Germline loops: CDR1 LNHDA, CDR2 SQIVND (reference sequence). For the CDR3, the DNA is TGTGCCAGTAGGACAGGCTGGGACACTGAAGCTTTCTTT. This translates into CASRTGWDTEAFF.

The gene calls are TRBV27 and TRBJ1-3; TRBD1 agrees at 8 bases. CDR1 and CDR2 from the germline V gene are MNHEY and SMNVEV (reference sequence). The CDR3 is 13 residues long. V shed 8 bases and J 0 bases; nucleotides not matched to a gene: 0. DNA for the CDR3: TGTGCCAGCGGGACAGGCTCTGGAAACACCATATATTTT. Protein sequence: CASGTGSGNTIYF.

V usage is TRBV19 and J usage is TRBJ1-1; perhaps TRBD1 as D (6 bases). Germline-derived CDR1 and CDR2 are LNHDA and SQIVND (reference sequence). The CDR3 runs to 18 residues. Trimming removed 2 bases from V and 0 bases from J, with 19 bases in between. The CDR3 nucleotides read TGTGCCAGTAGTATACCCCCCCTTAACAGGGCTGTGAACACTGAAGCTTTCTTT. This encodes CASSIPPLNRAVNTEAFF. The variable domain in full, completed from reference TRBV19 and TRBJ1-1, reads DGGITQSPKYLFRKEGQNVTLSCEQNLNHDAMYWYRQDPGQGLRLIYYSQIVNDFQKGDIAEGYSVSREKKESFPLTVTSAQKNPTAFYLCASSIPPLNRAVNTEAFFGQGTRLTVV.